The rows below give T cell receptor beta chains drawn from one sample of a study of response to subunit inactivated influenza vaccine. TCRdb re-analysed the RT-PCR reads in MiXCR, keeping a single row per CDR3 protein. This sample has about 500,000 distinct CDR3 sequences, with 16% found just once. The sample here was CD4+ T cells sorted from PBMCs, taken approximately 25 months after vaccination. The receptors here all came from a man aged 45 to 70 who received an inactivated influenza vaccine. CDR3s include the opening cysteine and the closing phenylalanine or tryptophan. The order of the fields is J gene, clone size, V gene, D gene, CDR3 protein, CDR3 DNA. The D gene is left open where the match is weak. Not all rows give a size; the values are once, few, many and, for expanded clones, a class.

TRBJ2-1,-,TRBV12-3/TRBV12-4,TRBD1,CASRDRTGNNEQFF,TGTGCCAGCAGAGATCGGACAGGGAACAATGAGCAGTTCTTC
TRBJ2-7,few,TRBV10-2,-,CASEPPGLRSHEQYF,TGCGCCAGTGAACCCCCGGGCCTCCGGTCCCACGAGCAGTACTTC
TRBJ2-3,-,TRBV7-9,TRBD2,CASSHRRLADFTDTQYF,TGTGCCAGCAGCCACCGAAGACTAGCGGATTTCACAGATACGCAGTATTTT
TRBJ2-7,-,TRBV21-1,-,CASSNADRVSEQYF,TGTGCCAGCAGCAACGCTGACAGGGTCTCCGAGCAGTACTTC
TRBJ2-2,few,TRBV3-1,-,CASSQVGIGELFF,TGTGCCAGCAGCCAAGTTGGCATCGGGGAGCTGTTTTTT
TRBJ2-6,-,TRBV3-1,TRBD1,CACRLRTGDYHSGANVLTF,TGTGCCTGCAGGCTTAGGACAGGAGACTACCACTCTGGGGCCAACGTCCTGACTTTC
TRBJ1-4,few,TRBV6-1,-,CASTPSNSFNEKLFF,TGTGCCAGCACTCCGTCCAACAGCTTTAATGAAAAACTGTTTTTT
TRBJ2-2,few,TRBV6-2/TRBV6-3,-,CASSYRGSQGLFF,TGTGCCAGCAGTTACCGGGGCAGCCAAGGGCTGTTTTTT
TRBJ2-5,-,TRBV7-3,-,CASSLSGTLPETQYF,TGTGCCAGCAGCTTAAGCGGGACCCTGCCGGAGACCCAGTACTTC
TRBJ1-1,few,TRBV11-3,TRBD1,CASSPSGGMNTEAFF,TGTGCCAGCAGCCCCTCAGGGGGGATGAACACTGAAGCTTTCTTT
TRBJ2-2,-,TRBV4-2,TRBD1,CASSRLLSVQGAGELFF,TGTGCCAGCAGCCGCCTCCTCTCGGTACAGGGGGCCGGGGAGCTGTTTTTT
TRBJ2-5,-,TRBV14,TRBD1,CASSRHRGLETQYF,TGTGCCAGCAGCCGTCACAGGGGGCTGGAGACCCAGTACTTC
TRBJ1-5,-,TRBV7-2,-,CASSDGQYNQPQHF,TGTGCCAGCAGCGACGGACAGTATAATCAGCCCCAGCATTTT
TRBJ2-3,few,TRBV5-6,TRBD2,CASSFGLAGGPDTQYF,TGTGCCAGCAGCTTTGGATTAGCGGGGGGGCCGGATACGCAGTATTTT
TRBJ2-3,few,TRBV10-3,TRBD2,CATPTLTSGKTDTQYF,TGTGCCACCCCAACCTTGACTAGCGGGAAAACAGATACGCAGTATTTT
TRBJ2-1,few,TRBV20-1,TRBD2,CSARPGGAYNEQFF,TGCAGTGCTAGACCGGGAGGCGCTTACAATGAGCAGTTCTTC
TRBJ2-1,few,TRBV15,-,CATSREGGGRYNEQFF,TGTGCCACCAGCAGAGAAGGGGGAGGCCGCTACAATGAGCAGTTCTTC
TRBJ2-2,-,TRBV27,TRBD1,CASRQTGPNTGELFF,TGTGCCAGCAGGCAGACAGGGCCGAACACCGGGGAGCTGTTTTTT
TRBJ1-1,few,TRBV2,-,CASRVGLGTEAFF,TGTGCCAGCAGGGTGGGTCTGGGGACTGAAGCTTTCTTT
TRBJ2-7,-,TRBV20-1,-,CSASQGSSYEQYF,TGCAGTGCTAGTCAAGGATCGTCCTACGAGCAGTACTTC
TRBJ2-3,-,TRBV3-1,-,CASSQGEFGTQYF,TGTGCCAGCAGCCAGGGGGAGTTTGGTACGCAGTATTTT
TRBJ1-2,few,TRBV29-1,-,CSVPTEYTSYGYTF,TGCAGCGTCCCTACGGAATATACGTCCTATGGCTACACCTTC
TRBJ2-7,-,TRBV6-2/TRBV6-3,-,CASSLQVAQYF,TGTGCCAGCAGCCTCCAGGTAGCGCAGTACTTC
TRBJ2-7,few,TRBV7-9,TRBD2,CASSSDGTSGLYEQYF,TGTGCCAGCAGCTCAGATGGGACTAGCGGGCTTTACGAGCAGTACTTC
TRBJ2-3,many,TRBV20-1,TRBD2,CSARAVSGRGAGTDTQYF,TGCAGTGCTAGAGCCGTCAGCGGGAGAGGGGCGGGCACAGATACGCAGTATTTT
TRBJ2-5,many,TRBV6-2/TRBV6-3,-,CASSHGQRETQYF,TGTGCCAGCAGCCACGGACAGAGGGAGACCCAGTACTTC
TRBJ2-7,-,TRBV7-2,-,CASSLAFYEQYF,TGTGCCAGCAGCTTAGCTTTTTACGAGCAGTACTTC
TRBJ2-1,many,TRBV29-1,-,CSVEASSGNEQFF,TGCAGCGTTGAGGCTAGCAGTGGTAATGAGCAGTTCTTC
TRBJ2-3,-,TRBV25-1,-,CASSRDTPGDTQYF,TGTGCCAGCAGCCGGGACACTCCCGGGGATACGCAGTATTTT
TRBJ2-7,many,TRBV5-1,-,CASSRVGGEQYF,TGCGCCAGCAGTCGTGTCGGGGGCGAGCAGTACTTC
TRBJ2-7,-,TRBV29-1,TRBD1,CSVSTGQGYEQYF,TGCAGCGTAAGTACGGGACAGGGCTACGAGCAGTACTTC
TRBJ2-5,-,TRBV28,TRBD2,CASSLPGLAQETQYF,TGTGCCAGCAGTTTACCGGGACTAGCGCAAGAGACCCAGTACTTC
TRBJ1-1,-,TRBV12-3/TRBV12-4,-,CASSLGAANMNTEAFF,TGTGCCAGCAGTTTAGGGGCAGCTAATATGAACACTGAAGCTTTCTTT
TRBJ2-7,many,TRBV2,-,CASSNRAYEQYF,TGTGCCAGCAGCAACAGGGCGTACGAGCAGTACTTC
TRBJ2-3,once,TRBV9,TRBD2,CASSVETSGGLNTDTQYF,TGTGCCAGCAGCGTAGAGACTAGCGGGGGGTTAAACACAGATACGCAGTATTTT
TRBJ1-6,-,TRBV14,-,CASSQAGLAISPLHF,TGTGCCAGCAGCCAGGCGGGACTTGCAATTTCACCCCTCCACTTT
TRBJ1-2,few,TRBV6-1,TRBD1,CANRLRDSFNYGYTF,TGTGCCAACCGCCTCCGGGACAGCTTTAACTATGGCTACACCTTC
TRBJ1-6,few,TRBV12-3/TRBV12-4,-,CASTGHTGSYNSPLHF,TGTGCCAGCACCGGGCACACTGGTTCCTATAATTCACCCCTCCACTTT
TRBJ1-2,-,TRBV4-2,TRBD1,CASSQVGTGSFGSYGGYTF,TGTGCCAGCAGCCAAGTCGGGACAGGGTCATTCGGGAGTTATGGTGGCTACACCTTC
TRBJ2-3,few,TRBV20-1,-,CSARSPGTDTQYF,TGCAGTGCTAGGTCCCCAGGAACAGATACGCAGTATTTT
TRBJ2-7,few,TRBV5-1,TRBD2,CASSGGSTRNAYEQYF,TGCGCCAGCAGCGGCGGGAGTACTAGGAATGCCTACGAGCAGTACTTC
TRBJ1-5,few,TRBV28,-,CASNGSGPQHF,TGTGCCAGCAATGGAAGTGGGCCCCAGCATTTT
TRBJ1-2,many,TRBV9,-,CASSAGQTANYGYTF,TGTGCCAGCAGCGCCGGACAGACAGCTAACTATGGCTACACCTTC
TRBJ2-7,-,TRBV3-1,-,CASSQVVNEQYF,TGTGCCAGCAGCCAAGTAGTCAACGAGCAGTACTTC
TRBJ2-2,few,TRBV7-6,-,CASSLDISGGTGELFF,TGTGCCAGCAGCTTAGATATTAGCGGTGGGACCGGGGAGCTGTTTTTT
TRBJ2-2,few,TRBV24-1,TRBD2,CATSATGGPLLGGELFF,TGTGCCACCAGTGCCACGGGAGGGCCTCTATTGGGCGGGGAGCTGTTTTTT
TRBJ1-2,many,TRBV2,-,CASSDKGGYTF,TGTGCCAGCAGTGATAAGGGAGGCTACACCTTC